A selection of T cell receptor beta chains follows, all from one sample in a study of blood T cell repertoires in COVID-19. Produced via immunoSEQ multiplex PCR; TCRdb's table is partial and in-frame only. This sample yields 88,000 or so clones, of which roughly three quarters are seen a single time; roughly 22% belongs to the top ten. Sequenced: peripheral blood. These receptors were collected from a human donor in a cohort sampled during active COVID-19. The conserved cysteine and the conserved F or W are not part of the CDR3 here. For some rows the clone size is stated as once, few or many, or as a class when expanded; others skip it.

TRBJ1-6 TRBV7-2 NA ASRDRGHSPLH
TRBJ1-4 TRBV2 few ASSLGQIYATNEKLF
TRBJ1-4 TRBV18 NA ASSPTGPVNEKLF
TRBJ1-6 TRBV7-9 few ASSPWDRENSPLH
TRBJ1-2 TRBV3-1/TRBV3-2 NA ASSNLGRTNYGYT
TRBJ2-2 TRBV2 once ASSAVTNTGELF
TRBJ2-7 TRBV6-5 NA ASSYSMGTGSYEQY
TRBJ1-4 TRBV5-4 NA ASSLAGGSTNEKLF
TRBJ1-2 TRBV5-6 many ASSADRGLGYT
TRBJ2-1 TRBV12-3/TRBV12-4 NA ASSLARTVEQF
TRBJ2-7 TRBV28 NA ASSLGTSGSYEQY
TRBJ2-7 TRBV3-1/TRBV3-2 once ASSQSGVEQY
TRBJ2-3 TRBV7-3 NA ASSPSSGSTDTQY
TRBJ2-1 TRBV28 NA ASSLPGGAPYNEQF
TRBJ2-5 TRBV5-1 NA ASSLDSQETQY
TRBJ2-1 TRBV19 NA ASSKTGRSYNEQF
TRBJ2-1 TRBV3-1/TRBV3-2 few ASSQTRYNEQF
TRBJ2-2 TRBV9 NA ASSPDPQGNTGELF
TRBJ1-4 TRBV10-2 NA ASSEGQGAANEKLF
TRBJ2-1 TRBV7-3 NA ASSLILGTSGRGEQF
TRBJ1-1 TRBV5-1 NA ASSSDRRDTEAF
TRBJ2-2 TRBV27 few ASSYGAANTGELF
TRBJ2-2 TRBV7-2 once ASSSGTGTGELF
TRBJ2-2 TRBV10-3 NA ATTGTGELF
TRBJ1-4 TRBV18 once ASSPQTGGYEKLF
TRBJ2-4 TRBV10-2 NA ASKTGGGNIQY
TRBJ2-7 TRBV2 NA ASSQNLADEQY
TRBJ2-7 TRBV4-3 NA ASSQEMGDRGYEQY
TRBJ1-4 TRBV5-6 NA ASSPWGGTNEKLF
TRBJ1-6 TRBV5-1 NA ASSFSGGSPLH
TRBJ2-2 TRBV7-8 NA ASSLVRTRPPRELF
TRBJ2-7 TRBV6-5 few ATSSGTGGKD
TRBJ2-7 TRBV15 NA ATSRDFPGQSSYEQY
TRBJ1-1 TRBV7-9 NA ASSFIQGGGTEAF
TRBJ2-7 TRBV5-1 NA ASSARTSGRKVKY
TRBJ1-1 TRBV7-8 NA ASSHQGEATEAF
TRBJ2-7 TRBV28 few ASSFIAGGPGY
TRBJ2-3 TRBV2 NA ASSKSGRGADTQY
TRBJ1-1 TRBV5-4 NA ASSLDRGLMNTEAF
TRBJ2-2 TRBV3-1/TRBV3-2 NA ASSQGLAGNTGELF
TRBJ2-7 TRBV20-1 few SASGTPSGRAVEQY
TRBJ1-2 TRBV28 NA ASRPGDYGGYT
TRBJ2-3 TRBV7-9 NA ASSPGRTDTQY
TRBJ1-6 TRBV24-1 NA ATSDLDSSYNSPLH
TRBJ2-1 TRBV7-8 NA ASSLAASGRRYNEQF
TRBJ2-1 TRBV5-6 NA ASSLLTGNNEQF
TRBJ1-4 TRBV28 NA ASSSGQGVEKLF
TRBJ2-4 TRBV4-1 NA ASSQPSGRIAKNIQY
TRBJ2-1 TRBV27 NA ASRVGGYSFFSYNEQF
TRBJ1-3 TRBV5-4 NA ASSFGGSWGNTIY
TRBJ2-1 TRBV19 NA ASSQQVSGSYNEQF
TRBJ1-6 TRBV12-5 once ASGSPRSPLH
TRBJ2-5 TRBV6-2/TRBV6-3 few ASSNTDRETQY
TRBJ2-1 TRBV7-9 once ASSATGSVNNEQF
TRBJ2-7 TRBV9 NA ASSAMLDGEQY
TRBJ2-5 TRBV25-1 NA ASSEASGQETQY
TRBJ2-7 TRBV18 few ASSPWGRDTTYEQY
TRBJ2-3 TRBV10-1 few ATARESTDTQY
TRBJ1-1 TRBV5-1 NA ASSLAENTEAF
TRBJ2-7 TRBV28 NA ASSPGGERYEQY